This entry features one TCR beta chain sequence. Its specificity is unknown. This may be a read error, as it is one base from a much larger clone. Here the CDR3 omits its conserved ending phenylalanine or tryptophan, so a read error is the likely source. The data stem from a study of molecular identifiers for immune sequencing clone quantification. Study-level results: Shared barcodes on identical TCR molecules could underestimate the sizes of highly expanded clones. Over 98% of CMV-specific effector molecules, but under 1% of naive ones, were in clones above 20 copies.

In preparing bulk TCR libraries, previously described methods and listed TCR primers were used. MiXCR, run by TCRdb on the PCR reads, gives a single entry per CDR3 protein. The data show hundreds of thousands of distinct CDR3 sequences, about 25% seen once. The sample was naive CD8+ T cells from blood, with Jurkat cell RNA spiked in. As for subset: FACS-sorted CD8+CD4-CCR7+CD45RA+ naive T cells. The origin of this receptor is a human donor in good health. Some libraries in this study had Jurkat cell RNA spiked in.

The CDR3: CASRGQGSDQEKLFV. The CDR3 bases are TGTGCCAGCAGGGGACAGGGGAGTGATCAAGAAAAACTGTTTGTT. J is TRBJ1-4 and V is TRBV13; TRBD1 matches 10 bases. CDR1 is PRHDT and CDR2 is FYEKMQ in the germline V gene (reference sequence). J gave up 8 bases and V 6 bases, and 9 bases lay outside the gene matches. The CDR3 runs to 15 residues.